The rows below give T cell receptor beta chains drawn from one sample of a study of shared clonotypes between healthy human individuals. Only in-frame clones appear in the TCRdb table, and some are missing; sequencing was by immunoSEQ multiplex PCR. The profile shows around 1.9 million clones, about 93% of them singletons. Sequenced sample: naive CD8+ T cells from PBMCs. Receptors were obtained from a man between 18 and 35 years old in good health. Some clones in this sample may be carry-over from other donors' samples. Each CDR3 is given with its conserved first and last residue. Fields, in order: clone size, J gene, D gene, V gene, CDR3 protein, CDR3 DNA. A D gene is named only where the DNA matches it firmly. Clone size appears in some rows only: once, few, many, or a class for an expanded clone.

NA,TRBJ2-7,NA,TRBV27,CASSFSRMGEQYF,TGTGCCAGCAGTTTTAGTAGAATGGGTGAGCAGTACTTC
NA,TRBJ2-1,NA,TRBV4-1,CASSQGEGPSFTDEQFF,TGCGCCAGCAGCCAGGGAGAGGGGCCATCCTTTACCGATGAGCAGTTCTTC
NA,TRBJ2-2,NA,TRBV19,CASTEMQEEGSGELFF,TGTGCCAGTACAGAAATGCAGGAAGAAGGGTCCGGGGAGCTGTTTTTT
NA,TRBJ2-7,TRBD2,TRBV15,CATSRVTGGRVEQYF,TGTGCCACCAGCAGGGTAACCGGGGGGAGGGTCGAGCAGTACTTC
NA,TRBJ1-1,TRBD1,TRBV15,CATSEGARTEAFF,TGTGCCACCAGCGAGGGGGCGCGAACTGAAGCTTTCTTT
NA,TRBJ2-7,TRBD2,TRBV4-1,CASSPVLRRLAGPSYEQYF,TGCGCCAGCAGCCCGGTCTTGAGGCGGCTAGCGGGACCCTCCTACGAGCAGTACTTC
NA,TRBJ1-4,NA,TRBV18,CASSPQGTNEKLFF,TGTGCCAGCTCCCCACAGGGAACTAATGAAAAACTGTTTTTT
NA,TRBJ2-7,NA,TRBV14,CASSLGGRTYEQYF,TGTGCCAGCAGCCTAGGCGGCAGGACCTACGAGCAGTACTTC
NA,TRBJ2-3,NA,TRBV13,CASSHPPPSTDTQYF,TGTGCCAGCAGCCATCCGCCCCCTAGCACAGATACGCAGTATTTT
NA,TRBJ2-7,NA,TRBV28,CASSRGGGAEQYF,TGTGCCAGCAGTCGGGGAGGTGGGGCCGAGCAGTACTTC
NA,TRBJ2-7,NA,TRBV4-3,CASSQDSTLAPYEQYF,TGCGCCAGCAGCCAAGATAGTACCCTAGCACCCTACGAGCAGTACTTC
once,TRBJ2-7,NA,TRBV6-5,CASSPAYKDEQYF,TGTGCCAGCAGTCCGGCCTATAAAGACGAGCAGTACTTC
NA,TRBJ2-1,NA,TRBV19,CASSIGPGSLNEQFF,TGTGCCAGTAGTATAGGGCCCGGGAGTTTGAATGAGCAGTTCTTC
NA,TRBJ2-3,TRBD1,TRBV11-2,CASSLPDRGRWTDTQYF,TGTGCCAGCAGCCTCCCGGACAGGGGAAGATGGACAGATACGCAGTATTTT
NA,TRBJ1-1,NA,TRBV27,CASSLSTGGTDTEAFF,TGTGCCAGCAGTTTATCTACGGGGGGGACGGACACTGAAGCTTTCTTT
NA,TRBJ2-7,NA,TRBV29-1,CSVEDGSEGANSEQYF,TGCAGCGTTGAAGATGGGTCGGAGGGGGCGAACAGCGAGCAGTACTTC
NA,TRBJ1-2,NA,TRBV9,CASSVEGVRDGYTF,TGTGCCAGCAGCGTAGAGGGGGTCCGGGATGGCTACACCTTC
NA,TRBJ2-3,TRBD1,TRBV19,CASSIGTGRGDTQYF,TGTGCCAGTAGTATAGGGACAGGGAGAGGAGATACGCAGTATTTT
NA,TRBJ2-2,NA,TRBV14,CASSQEDGVNTGELFF,TGTGCCAGCAGCCAAGAGGACGGCGTTAACACCGGGGAGCTGTTTTTT
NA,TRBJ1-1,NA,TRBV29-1,CSVANTEAFF,TGCAGCGTGGCGAACACTGAAGCTTTCTTT
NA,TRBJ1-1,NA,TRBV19,CASSITSGRFSNTEAFF,TGTGCCAGTAGTATTACCTCAGGCAGATTTTCTAACACTGAAGCTTTCTTT
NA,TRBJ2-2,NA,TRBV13,CATLVGGPVGELFF,TGTGCCACCCTAGTGGGAGGCCCTGTCGGGGAGCTGTTTTTT